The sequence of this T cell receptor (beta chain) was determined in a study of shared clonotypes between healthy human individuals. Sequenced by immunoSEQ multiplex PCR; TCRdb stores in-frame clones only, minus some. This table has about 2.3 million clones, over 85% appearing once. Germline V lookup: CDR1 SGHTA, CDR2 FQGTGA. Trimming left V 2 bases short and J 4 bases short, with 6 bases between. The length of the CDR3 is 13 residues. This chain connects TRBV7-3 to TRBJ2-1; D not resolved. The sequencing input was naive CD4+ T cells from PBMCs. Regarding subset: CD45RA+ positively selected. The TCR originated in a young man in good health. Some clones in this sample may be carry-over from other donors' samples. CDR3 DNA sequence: TGTGCCAGCAGCTTAGGTAAATACAATGAGCAGTTCTTC. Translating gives CASSLGKYNEQFF. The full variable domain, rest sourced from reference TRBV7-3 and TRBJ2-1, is GAGVSQTPSNKVTEKGKYVELRCDPISGHTALYWYRQSLGQGPEFLIYFQGTGAADDSGLPNDRFFAVRPEGSVSTLKIQRTERGDSAVYLCASSLGKYNEQFFGPGTRLTVL.